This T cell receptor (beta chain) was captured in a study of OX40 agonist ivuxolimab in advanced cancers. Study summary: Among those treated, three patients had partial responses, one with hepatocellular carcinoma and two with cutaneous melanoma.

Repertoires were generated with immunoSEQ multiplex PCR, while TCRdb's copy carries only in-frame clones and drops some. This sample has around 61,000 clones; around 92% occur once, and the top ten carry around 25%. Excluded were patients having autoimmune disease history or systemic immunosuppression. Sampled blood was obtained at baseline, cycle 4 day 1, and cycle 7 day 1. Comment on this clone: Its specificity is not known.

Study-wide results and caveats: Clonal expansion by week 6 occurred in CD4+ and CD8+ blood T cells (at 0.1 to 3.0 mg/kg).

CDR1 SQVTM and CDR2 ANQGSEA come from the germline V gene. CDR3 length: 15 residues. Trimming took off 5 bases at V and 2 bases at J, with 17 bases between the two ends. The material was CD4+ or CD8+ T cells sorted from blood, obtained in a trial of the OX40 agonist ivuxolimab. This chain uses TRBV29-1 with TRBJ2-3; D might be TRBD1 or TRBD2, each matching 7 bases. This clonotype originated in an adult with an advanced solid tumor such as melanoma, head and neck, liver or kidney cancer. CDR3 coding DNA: TGCAGCGTTATACCAGGGGGGGCCGACACAGATACGCAGTATTTT. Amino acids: CSVIPGGADTDTQYF.